The rows below give T cell receptor beta chains drawn from one sample of a study of cytomegalovirus exposure and HLA in healthy donors. TCRdb's table, derived via immunoSEQ multiplex PCR, lists solely in-frame clones and lacks some. The sample yields 80,000 to 95,000 clones, roughly two thirds seen once. What was sequenced was PBMCs. The receptors originated from a human donor in good health. The CDR3 runs from the conserved cysteine through the conserved F or W. Each record gives: D gene, V gene, clone size, J gene, CDR3 DNA, CDR3 protein. A D gene is named only where the DNA matches it firmly. Only part of the rows carry a size: once, few, many, or a class if the clone is expanded.

NA	TRBV6-5	NA	TRBJ1-5	TGTGCCAGCAGTTACTCATATAGCAATCAGCCCCAGCATTTT	CASSYSYSNQPQHF
NA	TRBV5-4	NA	TRBJ2-1	TGTGCCAGCAGCACCGGACTGTCCGCTATCTACAATGAGCAGTTCTTC	CASSTGLSAIYNEQFF
TRBD1	TRBV10-3	NA	TRBJ1-5	TGTGCCATCAGTTATCAGGGGGGCAATCAGCCCCAGCATTTT	CAISYQGGNQPQHF
NA	TRBV7-2	NA	TRBJ1-1	TGTGCCAGCAGCCCAGGAAGGAGGATGAACACTGAAGCTTTCTTT	CASSPGRRMNTEAFF
NA	TRBV9	NA	TRBJ2-1	TGTGCCAGCAGCGTAGCGTCCGGCACCGGGGTAAGCAATGAGCAGTTCTTC	CASSVASGTGVSNEQFF
TRBD1	TRBV5-4	NA	TRBJ1-3	TGTGCCAGCAGCTTGCCCGGACAGGCTGGAAACACCATATATTTT	CASSLPGQAGNTIYF
TRBD2	TRBV13	once	TRBJ2-7	TGTGCCAGCAGCTACGGGACTAGCGGGGGGGACGAGCAGTACTTC	CASSYGTSGGDEQYF
NA	TRBV12-2	NA	TRBJ1-5	TGTGCAAGTCGCTTAGACAGGGGGCCATACGGGGATAGCAATCAGCCCCAGCATTTT	CASRLDRGPYGDSNQPQHF
NA	TRBV9	few	TRBJ1-6	TGTGCCAGCAGCGTAGCTGTCAGCCCCCGGGTCGGTTCACCCCTCCACTTT	CASSVAVSPRVGSPLHF
NA	TRBV5-1	NA	TRBJ1-1	TGCGCCAGCAGCCTCGCGGCGAACACTGAAGCTTTCTTT	CASSLAANTEAFF
TRBD1	TRBV9	NA	TRBJ1-1	TGTGCCAGCAGCGTCGGGACAGGCGGTGAAGCTTTCTTT	CASSVGTGGEAFF
NA	TRBV7-9	NA	TRBJ2-3	TGTGCCAGCAGCTTAGGTGTCGGGGGCACAGATACGCAGTATTTT	CASSLGVGGTDTQYF
TRBD2	TRBV6-5	few	TRBJ2-3	TGTGCCAGCGGCCGAGCGGGGGTCCCCACAGATACGCAGTATTTT	CASGRAGVPTDTQYF
NA	TRBV25-1	NA	TRBJ1-5	TGTGCCAGCAGCGTTTCGCGGGGCAATCAGCCCCAGCATTTT	CASSVSRGNQPQHF
TRBD1	TRBV19	NA	TRBJ1-1	TGTGCCACTGGCAGGGGGCGTCTGAACACTGAAGCTTTCTTT	CATGRGRLNTEAFF